This T cell receptor beta chain was sequenced for a study of T cell responses to AZD1222 COVID-19 vaccine. Here immunoSEQ multiplex PCR was the method, and the copy in TCRdb shows in-frame clones only, minus some. The sample consists of around 150,000 clones, roughly 94% of them appearing once. The CDR3 loop spans 14 amino acids. This material consisted of peripheral blood, taken on day 0 of AZD1222 vaccination. The receptor comes from an adult in good health. V and J are TRBV21-1 and TRBJ1-2. TRBV21-1 is a pseudogene locus. DNA of the CDR3: TGTGCCAGCAGCAAAGCGCGGGGGAGGTATGGCTACACCTTC. The encoded protein is CASSKARGRYGYTF.